This TCR beta chain was captured by sequencing in a study of spatial heterogeneity in lung cancer. Study overall: Within raw reads, each unique TCR and UMI combination appeared on average more than ten times.

About this clonotype: Because the library targeted alpha chains, this beta chain is an off-target read whose size means little.

Individual TCR cDNA molecules each bore their own unique molecular identifier. TCRdb reprocessed the 5' RACE reads via MiXCR and lists one record per CDR3 protein. Of approximately 600 distinct CDR3 sequences in the sample, 84% were seen once. V was shortened by 7 bases and J by 5 bases, with 23 bases between the two germline ends. Germline CDR1 is MNHEY and CDR2 is SVGEGT. The CDR3 consists of 16 residues. Time point given: sample taken at primary tumor resection. TCRs were sequenced from unsorted whole RNA of tumor, nontumor lung or PBMC. The chain carries TRBV6-2 or TRBV6-3 and TRBJ1-1, with D perhaps TRBD1 (5 bases). The clonotype originates from a female donor with early-stage non-small cell lung cancer. This specimen consisted of PBMCs, obtained at surgery. The CDR3, as DNA: TGTGCCAGCATGGGGCCCACCGGGACGGCGAATACTGAAGCTTTCTTT. Encoded protein: CASMGPTGTANTEAFF.